This T cell receptor (beta chain) originates from a study of memory CD4+ T cells and cytomegalovirus serostatus. Looking at the study overall: This sample comes from healthy Belgian adults, roughly nine CMV seropositive, some 22 seronegative.

Overall study results and limits: The CMV-associated TCR signature appears largely within the CD4+ memory repertoire.

V was clipped by 4 bases and J by 0 bases; unmatched bases: 6. This CDR3 spans 15 amino acids. Germline CDR1 and CDR2: SQVTM and ANQGSEA. A note on this clone: The antigen is undetermined.

Sequencing used immunoSEQ multiplex PCR; TCRdb keeps in-frame clones, though not all of them. Of roughly 86,000 clones listed, about 80% are singletons. The sort gate was single viable CD3+CD4+CD8-CD45RO+ cells for memory CD4+ T cells. Serostatus was set by detecting CMV pp150, pp28, p38, p52 IgG. The sample was memory CD4+ T cells from blood. This receptor was obtained from an adult in good health and CMV-seropositive. The J gene is TRBJ2-3, the V gene TRBV29-1; 8 bases are shared with TRBD1. The CDR3 here is CSVGMTGASTDTQYF. DNA of the CDR3: TGCAGCGTTGGGATGACAGGGGCAAGCACAGATACGCAGTATTTT.